These 22 T cell receptor beta chains were all obtained from the same sample, sequenced in a study of CD8 T cells in Susac syndrome. With random hexamers, about 0.5 to 1 ug RNA was reverse transcribed. MiXCR, run by TCRdb on the immunoSEQ multiplex PCR reads, gives a single entry per CDR3 protein. The data show approximately 270,000 distinct CDR3 sequences, with just over 90% seen just once and about 0.071% held by the top ten. The sequenced sample was CD4+ T cells from PBMCs. The receptors stem from a human donor with multiple sclerosis.

This clonotype was seen only a few times. This chain joins TRBV12-3 or TRBV12-4 and TRBJ2-1; 9 nucleotides align to TRBD2. The trim removed 6 bases at V and 4 bases at J, leaving 1 base unmatched. The CDR3 sequence is 13 residues long. The CDR3 nucleotides are TGTGCCAGCAGGACTAGCGGTTACAATGAGCAGTTCTTC. Its translation: CASRTSGYNEQFF.

CDR3 protein: CSVDRAYEQYF. The CDR3 DNA is TGCAGCGTTGACCGCGCCTACGAGCAGTACTTC. The genes are TRBV29-1 and TRBJ2-7; D is ambiguous. Trimming left V 3 bases short and J 2 bases short, with 5 bases between. The CDR3 runs 11 residues. Germline CDR1 SQVTM, CDR2 ANQGSEA.

The chain links TRBV6-1 to TRBJ2-2; no clear D. This CDR3 spans 14 amino acids. Trimming removed 3 bases from V and 4 bases from J, with 9 bases in between. Germline CDR1 MNHNS, CDR2 SASEGT. CDR3 coding DNA: TGTGCCAGCAGTGATGGTAGTTTCACCGGGGAGCTGTTTTTT. This encodes CASSDGSFTGELFF.

The chain has TRBV12-3 or TRBV12-4 and TRBJ2-3, with D maybe TRBD2 (5 bases). The germline V and J ends were trimmed by 5 bases and 4 bases, with 7 bases remaining between them. The CDR3 spans 12 residues. The CDR3 here is CASSPLADTQYF. CDR3 bases: TGTGCCAGCAGTCCACTAGCAGATACGCAGTATTTT.

The chain joins TRBV6-6 to TRBJ1-4; no clear D gene. Germline CDR1 and CDR2: MNHNY and SVGAGI (reference sequence). The CDR3 contains 10 residues. The V and J ends lost 11 bases and 8 bases respectively, with 9 bases between them. The DNA of the CDR3 is TGTGCCGCGGGGTTCGAAAAACTGTTTTTT. Translated: CAAGFEKLFF.

J is TRBJ1-4 and V is TRBV18; 7 nucleotides line up with TRBD1. Germline V CDR1 and CDR2: KGHSH, LQKENI. CDR3 length equals 14 residues. V was pared by 6 bases and J by 8 bases, with 9 bases of the junction left unmatched. CDR3 DNA: TGTGCCAGCTCCCGGGACAGCCGGGTGGAAAAACTGTTTTTT. Translated, it gives CASSRDSRVEKLFF. Full variable domain (remainder filled in from reference TRBV18 and TRBJ1-4): NAGVMQNPRHLVRRRGQEARLRCSPMKGHSHVYWYRQLPEEGLKFMVYLQKENIIDESGMPKERFSAEFPKEGPSILRIQQVVRGDSAAYFCASSRDSRVEKLFFGSGTQLSVL.

In this sample, this clonotype turned up once. This rearrangement joins TRBV18 to TRBJ1-2; no reliable D call. The V end lost 3 bases, the J end lost 7 bases, and 9 bases lay between the germline ends. The CDR3 consists of 12 residues. Germline assignment: CDR1 KGHSH and CDR2 LQKENI. The CDR3 DNA sequence: TGTGCCAGCTCACCGATGGCGGTTGGCTACACCTTC. Translated, it gives CASSPMAVGYTF. Together with reference TRBV18 and TRBJ1-2, the CDR3 gives the full variable domain: NAGVMQNPRHLVRRRGQEARLRCSPMKGHSHVYWYRQLPEEGLKFMVYLQKENIIDESGMPKERFSAEFPKEGPSILRIQQVVRGDSAAYFCASSPMAVGYTFGSGTRLTVV.

V usage is TRBV7-9 and J usage is TRBJ1-2; possible D gene TRBD1, 6 bases. V dropped 2 bases and J dropped 5 bases, with 15 bases sitting between them. Germline V gene sequence: CDR1 SEHNR, CDR2 FQNEAQ (reference sequence). The CDR3 runs to 15 residues. In nucleotides, the CDR3 is TGTGCCAGCAGCTTACTCGGTTGGACAGAATATGGCTACACCTTC. This sequence encodes CASSLLGWTEYGYTF.

V and J are TRBV3-1 and TRBJ2-1; D not certain. The V gene's germline CDR1 is LGHDT and CDR2 YNNKEL (reference sequence). The CDR3 covers 15 residues. Trimming removed 4 bases from V and 4 bases from J, with 14 bases in between. The CDR3 sequence: CASSLAIVAYNEQFF. CDR3 in DNA: TGTGCCAGCAGCCTGGCGATCGTAGCTTACAATGAGCAGTTCTTC.

The V gene is TRBV6-2 or TRBV6-3, the J gene TRBJ2-7, with D perhaps being TRBD1 or TRBD2 (5 bases each). The length of the CDR3 is 12 residues. V was clipped by 8 bases and J by 0 bases, with 8 bases between them. The germline CDR1 and CDR2 sequences are MNHEY and SVGEGT. DNA of the CDR3: TGTGCCAGCGCCGGGACCTCCTACGAGCAGTACTTC. This gives the protein CASAGTSYEQYF.

The chain is built from TRBV12-3 or TRBV12-4 and TRBJ2-7; D is possibly TRBD1 (5 bases). The CDR3 covers 13 residues. Deletions cut 1 base from V and 9 bases from J, with 13 bases between. The CDR3 is CASSLGGSTGQYV. The CDR3 DNA reads as TGTGCCAGCAGTTTAGGGGGCTCCACGGGGCAGTACGTC.

The rearrangement links TRBV5-4 to TRBJ2-6; 8 bases line up with TRBD2. Germline V gene data show CDR1 as SGHNT and CDR2 as YYREEE (reference sequence). CDR3 length: 15 amino acids. V was clipped by 3 bases and J by 5 bases; unmatched bases: 4. CDR3 bases: TGTGCCAGCAGCTCGGCGGGGGGTAGGGCCAACGTCCTGACTTTC. Its translation: CASSSAGGRANVLTF.

The chain carries TRBV21-1 and TRBJ2-7. TRBV21-1 is termed a pseudogene. The CDR3 length is 9 residues. CDR3 nucleotide sequence: TGTGCCAGCAGCATACGGCAGTACGTC. It is translated as CASSIRQYV.

This sequence joins TRBV27 and TRBJ1-1; tentative D call: TRBD1 (5 bases). Germline assignment: CDR1 MNHEY and CDR2 SMNVEV (reference sequence). With 8 bases removed from V and 4 bases from J, the gap between germline ends came to 17 bases. CDR3 length equals 14 residues. The CDR3 loop is CASGRDSWGTEAFF. The CDR3, as DNA: TGTGCCAGCGGACGAGACAGTTGGGGCACTGAAGCTTTCTTT.

The chain employs TRBV27 and TRBJ1-2, with 10 bases aligning to TRBD1. V trimming: 3 bases; J trimming: 12 bases; junction bases outside the gene matches: 7. The CDR3 is 13 amino acids. Per the germline V gene, CDR1 is MNHEY and CDR2 is SMNVEV (reference sequence). The CDR3 coding sequence is TGTGCCAGCAGTTTGTCGACAGGGGGCTCTAACACCTTC. This encodes CASSLSTGGSNTF.

The CDR3 region is CASSYVWGKSNTEAFF. The CDR3 bases are TGTGCCAGCAGTTATGTCTGGGGGAAGTCGAACACTGAAGCTTTCTTT. The chain couples TRBV6-2 or TRBV6-3 to TRBJ1-1; tentatively, D is TRBD1 (5 bases). The CDR3 runs 16 residues. From germline, CDR1 is MNHEY and CDR2 SVGEGT. Trimming took 3 bases from V and 1 from J, leaving 15 bases between them.

The chain combines TRBV2 with TRBJ2-2; 10 bases fit TRBD2. CDR1 is SNHLY and CDR2 is FYNNEI in the germline V gene. The CDR3 covers 15 residues. The ends lost 7 bases at V and 2 bases at J; junction bases unmatched: 4. Here the CDR3 reads CASIGLADNTGELFF. Here the CDR3 DNA reads TGTGCCAGCATTGGACTAGCGGATAACACCGGGGAGCTGTTTTTT.

This clonotype was observed once. The chain recombines TRBV6-5 with TRBJ2-5, with D perhaps being TRBD1 or TRBD2 (6 bases each). The germline V and J ends were trimmed by 4 bases and 5 bases, with 17 bases remaining between them. Germline-derived CDR1 and CDR2 are MNHEY and SVGAGI. The CDR3 loop spans 15 amino acids. The CDR3 DNA reads TGTGCCAGCAGTTTTCCGGGACAAGGAGGGGAGACCCAGTACTTC. It is translated as CASSFPGQGGETQYF.

The rearrangement uses TRBV4-2 and TRBJ2-3; 10 bases are shared with TRBD2. Germline CDR1 reads LGHNA; CDR2 reads YNFKEQ. The CDR3 is made up of 16 amino acids. Losses at the gene ends were 6 bases for V and 4 bases for J; bases not matched to a gene: 10. The CDR3 DNA reads TGTGCCAGCAGGAGGCTAGCGGGGGCTACCGCAGATACGCAGTATTTT. It is translated as CASRRLAGATADTQYF.

V gene TRBV3-1 combines with J gene TRBJ1-3, with D uncertain. The V and J ends lost 4 bases and 1 base respectively, with 11 bases between them. The CDR3 consists of 15 residues. The germline V gene encodes CDR1 LGHDT and CDR2 YNNKEL (reference sequence). CDR3 sequence reads: CASSLGLQSGNTIYF. The CDR3 region has the DNA TGTGCCAGCAGCCTCGGACTCCAATCTGGAAACACCATATATTTT.

The gene calls are TRBV6-1 and TRBJ2-3; 9 bases map to TRBD1. The CDR3 has 14 amino acids. The V segment lost 6 bases and the J segment 6 bases; nucleotides outside the gene matches: 7. Per the germline V gene, CDR1 is MNHNS and CDR2 is SASEGT. The CDR3 sequence is CASSRSGTGDTQYF. The CDR3 DNA is TGTGCCAGCAGCCGATCGGGGACAGGGGATACGCAGTATTTT.

V usage is TRBV3-1 and J usage is TRBJ2-5; no firm D call. Germline V gives CDR1 LGHDT, CDR2 YNNKEL (reference sequence). The CDR3 is made up of 16 amino acids. V dropped 4 bases and J dropped 5 bases, with 20 bases sitting between them. Here the CDR3 DNA reads TGTGCCAGCAGCCCCGAAGGGTCCCGGCCCGGGGAGACCCAGTACTTC. Its protein product is CASSPEGSRPGETQYF.